What follows is one T cell receptor (beta chain) and its context. Its specificity is not known. Assay used: immunoSEQ multiplex PCR; TCRdb lists only in-frame clones, some missing. The sample has roughly 74,000 clones; more than 80% are singletons. This entry belongs to a study of a mutant IDH1 vaccine in newly diagnosed glioma. Looking at the study overall: Vaccination was launched 4-6 weeks after radiotherapy alone, or with temozolomide cycles. Treated patients showed a male proportion of approximately 60%, a female proportion of roughly 38%, and a mean age of 40.4 years.

As for time point: week 23, last vaccination. A 20-mer mutant IDH1 peptide at 300 ug was injected subcutaneously with topical imiquimod. Each tumor in the donors was a new WHO grade 3 or 4 astrocytoma, IDH1-mutant and ATRX-lost. With 4 bases clipped from V and 8 bases from J, the junction kept 10 bases outside the gene matches. The length of the CDR3 is 15 residues. Germline loops: CDR1 MDHEN, CDR2 SYDVKM. The sample was PBMCs, taken from a glioma patient whose treatment included an IDH1 peptide vaccine. This clonotype originated in a woman aged 45-65 years with glioma. The rearrangement uses TRBV28 and TRBJ1-2; the match to TRBD1 covers 10 bases. The CDR3 DNA is TGTGCCAGCAGTTCCTTGACAGGGGGCCACAACGGCTACACCTTC. Protein product: CASSSLTGGHNGYTF.